One and the same sample provided the 17 T cell receptor beta chains below, sequenced in a study of blood T cell repertoires in COVID-19 (dated by TCRdb to the early 2020s). Library prep was done by the immunoSEQ multiplex PCR assay. TCRdb's version of the immuneACCESS table is confined to in-frame rearrangements and falls short of the full clone set. An unresolved V gene accounts for under half of the shortfall where checked; the remainder is of unknown origin. The sample has 320,000 or so clones on record, over 75% of them singletons. The ten top clones hold roughly 1% of the sample. The specimen sequenced was PBMCs or T cells enriched from blood (not recorded which). Receptor source: a woman in her thirties who had recovered from COVID-19.

The rearrangement uses TRBV6-2 or TRBV6-3 and TRBJ1-2, with unresolved D. Germline V gene lookup returns CDR1 MNHEY and CDR2 SVGEGT. This CDR3 spans 13 amino acids. Trimming took off 0 bases at V and 6 bases at J, with 8 bases between the two ends. CDR3: CASSYSGQDGYTF. CDR3 nucleotide sequence: TGTGCCAGCAGTTACTCAGGTCAGGATGGCTACACCTTC.

J is TRBJ2-3 and V is TRBV6-8; 9 bases match TRBD2. The V segment lost 5 bases and the J segment 1 base; nucleotides outside the gene matches: 10. Germline assignment: CDR1 MNHGY and CDR2 SAAAGT. This CDR3 is 17 amino acids long. Written as DNA, the CDR3 is TGTGCCAGCAGTCATAACATGGGACTAGCTCGCACAGATACGCAGTATTTT. As protein: CASSHNMGLARTDTQYF.

The CDR3 loop is CASSLRRSNEKLFF. In DNA, the CDR3 is TGTGCCAGCAGCTTGAGGCGGTCTAATGAAAAACTGTTTTTT. This rearrangement joins TRBV5-8 to TRBJ1-4; no firm D call. Trimming removed 1 base at V and 3 bases at J, with 7 bases between. CDR1 is SGHTS and CDR2 is YDEGEE in the germline V gene. This CDR3 has 14 residues.

The CDR3 protein is CASSLLERRGTEAFF. The CDR3 DNA reads as TGTGCCAGCAGCTTACTGGAGAGGAGGGGCACTGAAGCTTTCTTT. The chain employs TRBV7-8 and TRBJ1-1; D is possibly TRBD1 (5 bases). CDR1 and CDR2 (germline): SGHVS, FQNEAQ. This CDR3 region has 15 residues. The V end was cut by 2 bases, the J end by 4 bases, with 14 bases between.

The chain uses TRBV10-3 and TRBJ2-3; a possible D gene is TRBD1 (5 bases). The germline V gene encodes CDR1 ENHRY and CDR2 SYGVKD. The CDR3 sequence is 16 residues long. The V end lost 3 bases, the J end lost 0 bases, and 13 bases lay between the germline ends. The CDR3 nucleotides are TGTGCCATCAGTGAACCTGACAGCCCTAGCACAGATACGCAGTATTTT. As protein: CAISEPDSPSTDTQYF.

This chain connects TRBV10-3 to TRBJ1-5, with 7 bases that match TRBD1. After removal of 6 bases from V and 4 bases from J, the junction contained 3 bases not matched to a gene. The CDR3 length is 13 residues. Per the germline V gene, CDR1 is ENHRY and CDR2 is SYGVKD. The CDR3 sequence: CAISDRENQPQHF. The CDR3 DNA reads as TGTGCCATCAGCGACAGGGAAAATCAGCCCCAGCATTTT.

CDR3 sequence (DNA): TGCGCCAGCAGCTTGGTCCCGGGGAGGAACACTGAAGCTTTCTTT. It codes for CASSLVPGRNTEAFF. The rearrangement joins TRBV5-1 to TRBJ1-1; D uncertain. Trimming took off 0 bases at V and 1 base at J, with 10 bases between the two ends. The CDR3 totals 15 residues. Germline loops: CDR1 SGHRS, CDR2 YFSETQ.

Only one count was recorded for this clone. The chain is built from TRBV5-1 and TRBJ2-3, with 7 bases matching TRBD1. Trimming cost V 2 bases and J 0 bases; bases outside gene matches: 9. Germline V gene lookup returns CDR1 SGHRS and CDR2 YFSETQ. The CDR3 extends over 17 amino acids. The CDR3 bases are TGCGCCAGCAGCTTAGACCCGACAGGGCTAAGCACAGATACGCAGTATTTT. It encodes CASSLDPTGLSTDTQYF.

The V gene is TRBV30, the J gene TRBJ1-6; TRBD1 agrees at 11 bases. CDR1 and CDR2 (germline): GTSNPN, SVGIG (reference sequence). This CDR3 has 15 residues. J was trimmed by 9 bases and V by 1 base; bases with no gene match: 5. The CDR3 sequence is CAWSDGQGAGSPLHF. CDR3 bases: TGTGCCTGGAGTGACGGACAGGGGGCGGGTTCACCCCTCCACTTT.

The rearrangement joins TRBV7-9 to TRBJ1-4, with 10 nucleotides matching TRBD1. J lost 5 bases, V lost 5 bases, and 11 bases had no gene match. The CDR3 runs 17 residues. The germline V gene has CDR1 SEHNR and CDR2 FQNEAQ (reference sequence). CDR3: CASSRDRGSFSNEKLFF. The DNA for the CDR3 is TGTGCCAGCAGCCGGGACAGGGGCTCATTCTCAAATGAAAAACTGTTTTTT.

V and J are TRBV5-5 and TRBJ1-1, with 8 bases lining up with TRBD1. The V and J ends lost 4 bases and 3 bases, in that order; junction bases with no gene match: 8. The CDR3 has 15 residues. CDR1 is SGHKS and CDR2 is YYEKEE in the germline V gene (reference sequence). This CDR3 reads CASSQAGGADTEAFF. The DNA for the CDR3 is TGTGCCAGCAGCCAAGCAGGGGGCGCCGACACTGAAGCTTTCTTT.

In this sample, this clone turned up a few times. The CDR3 protein is CASSRSGGQNTEAFF. The CDR3 nucleotides are TGTGCCAGCAGCCGAAGTGGGGGACAGAACACTGAAGCTTTCTTT. V and J are TRBV2 and TRBJ1-1; a possible D gene is TRBD1 (6 bases). The V end was cut by 6 bases, the J end by 1 base, with 15 bases between. The germline V gene encodes CDR1 SNHLY and CDR2 FYNNEI. The CDR3 spans 15 residues.

The V gene is TRBV6-1, the J gene TRBJ1-3, with TRBD1 as a possible D gene (5 bases). Germline CDR1 MNHNS, CDR2 SASEGT. V lost 4 bases, J lost 3 bases, and 16 bases lay in between. The CDR3 is 16 amino acids. CDR3 amino acids: CASSAPEGWYGNTIYF. The CDR3 bases are TGTGCCAGCAGTGCCCCGGAGGGGTGGTATGGAAACACCATATATTTT.

The V call is TRBV19, the J call TRBJ1-3; D is unclear. Per the germline V gene, CDR1 is LNHDA and CDR2 is SQIVND (reference sequence). CDR3 length: 13 amino acids. Trimming took 4 bases from V and 3 from J, leaving 7 bases between them. CDR3 region: CASSTGFGNTIYF. The CDR3 DNA sequence: TGTGCCAGTAGTACAGGATTTGGAAACACCATATATTTT. The whole variable domain, remainder taken from reference TRBV19 and TRBJ1-3, is DGGITQSPKYLFRKEGQNVTLSCEQNLNHDAMYWYRQDPGQGLRLIYYSQIVNDFQKGDIAEGYSVSREKKESFPLTVTSAQKNPTAFYLCASSTGFGNTIYFGEGSWLTVV.

This chain uses TRBV15 with TRBJ1-5, with 7 positions matching TRBD1. The CDR3 extends over 15 amino acids. V gave up 0 bases and J gave up 6 bases; unmatched junction bases: 5. CDR1 and CDR2 (germline): LNHNV, YYDKDF (reference sequence). The DNA of the CDR3 is TGTGCCACCAGCAGAGAATCAAGGGGGCGTCAGCCCCAGCATTTT. The encoded protein is CATSRESRGRQPQHF.

The chain is built from TRBV5-1 and TRBJ2-7, with D maybe TRBD2 (5 bases). The CDR3 runs 15 residues. CDR1 is SGHRS and CDR2 is YFSETQ in the germline V gene. Trimming cost V 4 bases and J 2 bases, with 16 bases left between them. The chain's CDR3 is CASSRTLGGTYEQYF. The CDR3, as DNA: TGCGCCAGCAGCAGAACCCTAGGAGGAACCTACGAGCAGTACTTC.

The gene calls are TRBV5-4 and TRBJ2-7; TRBD1 aligns across 8 bases. The CDR3 spans 14 residues. V trimming: 3 bases; J trimming: 4 bases; junction bases outside the gene matches: 6. Germline V gene data show CDR1 as SGHNT and CDR2 as YYREEE (reference sequence). The CDR3 region has the DNA TGTGCCAGCAGCTCCGGACAGGGTCGGTACGAGCAGTACTTC. Translating gives CASSSGQGRYEQYF.